The next 15 T cell receptor beta chains were all read from a single sample in a study of monozygotic twins with inflammatory bowel disease. TCRdb re-analyzed the 5' RACE reads; it lists each CDR3 protein once, without DNA. In all, the sample yields about 450,000 distinct CDR3 sequences. The sequencing sample was made of blood. The receptor set was obtained from a human donor with ulcerative colitis or Crohn's disease, or a healthy co-twin of an affected twin (not recorded which).

The rearrangement links TRBV6-6 to TRBJ2-3; TCRdb calls TRBD2, which cannot be checked without DNA. CDR3 size: 13 residues. Per germline, CDR1 MNHNY and CDR2 SVGAGI (reference sequence). The CDR3 loop reads CAARTSGADTQYF.

The chain carries TRBV29-1 and TRBJ2-1. There are 15 residues in the CDR3. Germline lookup yields CDR1 SQVTM and CDR2 ANQGSEA. CDR3 residues: CSVEQVTSSYNEQFF.

The chain is built from TRBV15 and TRBJ2-7; as DNA is missing, the TRBD1 call by TCRdb cannot be tested. CDR1 and CDR2 (germline): LNHNV, YYDKDF (reference sequence). The CDR3 length is 18 residues. The CDR3 here is CATSTALGEGQGFYEQYF.

This chain connects TRBV12-3 or TRBV12-4 to TRBJ2-1; TCRdb lists TRBD1, though no DNA is available to test this call. CDR3 length: 14 amino acids. The chain's CDR3 is CASRRSRLGNEQFF.

The J gene is TRBJ1-2, the V gene TRBV10-3; no DNA is available, so the TRBD1 call from TCRdb remains unchecked. This CDR3 is 14 amino acids long. From germline, CDR1 is ENHRY and CDR2 SYGVKD. The CDR3: CAISENPGVEGYTF.

V is TRBV5-5 and J is TRBJ2-1; TCRdb gives TRBD2 as the D gene, but with no DNA this cannot be confirmed. Germline CDR1 is SGHKS and CDR2 is YYEKEE (reference sequence). The CDR3 extends over 14 amino acids. CDR3 protein: CASSSGGAYNEQFF. Together with reference TRBV5-5 and TRBJ2-1, the CDR3 gives the full variable domain: DAGVTQSPTHLIKTRGQQVTLRCSPISGHKSVSWYQQVLGQGPQFIFQYYEKEERGRGNFPDRFSARQFPNYSSELNVNALLLGDSALYLCASSSGGAYNEQFFGPGTRLTVL.

V and J are TRBV5-8 and TRBJ2-1; TCRdb calls TRBD2, which cannot be checked without DNA. CDR3 length: 17 amino acids. Germline V gives CDR1 SGHTS, CDR2 YDEGEE. CDR3 loop: CASSLVTAGYPYNEQFF.

The CDR3 loop reads CASSLSGGQETQYF. This sequence joins TRBV3-1 and TRBJ2-5; TCRdb lists TRBD2, though no DNA is available to test this call. The germline V gene has CDR1 LGHDT and CDR2 YNNKEL (reference sequence). This CDR3 has 14 amino acids.

The chain recombines TRBV30 with TRBJ2-7; TCRdb reports TRBD1, a call that lacks DNA to check it against. CDR3 length: 13 residues. Germline assignment: CDR1 GTSNPN and CDR2 SVGIG (reference sequence). The CDR3 protein is CAWSVEQGYEQYF.

The chain recombines TRBV12-3 or TRBV12-4 with TRBJ2-1; absent DNA, TCRdb's TRBD1 call cannot be checked. CDR3 length: 15 residues. CDR3 residues: CASTPGREGNGEQFF.

This chain connects TRBV7-2 to TRBJ2-7; TCRdb's assignment of TRBD2 cannot be checked, as there is no DNA. CDR3 length: 15 residues. Per the germline V gene, CDR1 is SGHTA and CDR2 is FQGNSA. The CDR3 region is CASSPGLAVTYEQYF. Combining the CDR3 with reference TRBV7-2 and TRBJ2-7 gives the whole variable domain GAGVSQSPSNKVTEKGKDVELRCDPISGHTALYWYRQSLGQGLEFLIYFQGNSAPDKSGLPSDRFSAERTGGSVSTLTIQRTQQEDSAVYLCASSPGLAVTYEQYFGPGTRLTVT.

V is TRBV7-8 and J is TRBJ2-3; TCRdb's D call of TRBD1 is untestable without DNA. The germline gives CDR1 SGHVS, CDR2 FQNEAQ. The CDR3 sequence is 16 residues long. CDR3 protein: CASSIRLGTGTDTQYF. Supplemented by reference TRBV7-8 and TRBJ2-3, the full variable domain reads GAGVSQSPRYKVAKRGQDVALRCDPISGHVSLFWYQQALGQGPEFLTYFQNEAQLDKSGLPSDRFFAERPEGSVSTLKIQRTQQEDSAVYLCASSIRLGTGTDTQYFGPGTRLTVL.

The chain joins TRBV7-8 to TRBJ1-5; the D gene TCRdb calls, TRBD1, cannot be checked with no DNA. The CDR3 consists of 17 residues. Germline V gene sequence: CDR1 SGHVS, CDR2 FQNEAQ. The CDR3: CASSSQLGQISNQPQHF.

The chain employs TRBV2 and TRBJ2-7. CDR1 SNHLY and CDR2 FYNNEI come from the germline V gene. The CDR3 consists of 12 residues. CDR3 sequence: CASRAESYEQYF.

The chain employs TRBV9 and TRBJ2-7; TCRdb gives TRBD2 as the D gene, but with no DNA this cannot be confirmed. The CDR3 sequence is 18 residues long. Germline CDR1 is SGDLS and CDR2 is YYNGEE. CDR3 amino acids: CASSPRTSGTLYSYEQYF.